This T cell receptor (beta chain) was captured in a study of blood T cells in healthy people across ages. Study-wide context: Capture via template switching afforded approximately one barcoded beta molecule per two T cells.

Per sample, a minimum of 6.5 million PBMCs were isolated. This clonotype was counted only a few times. Its antigen is not identified. V lost 2 bases to trimming and J lost 5 bases, with 30 bases between them. The CDR3 covers 20 residues. Germline CDR1 reads MNHEY; CDR2 reads SMNVEV (reference sequence). Study findings and constraints: For the donors, CMV status was unknown and possibly confounded expanded clonotype changes.

For the second PCR, which ran for about 6 to 11 cycles, a sample-barcoded 5' primer and a J-beta primer mix were used. TCRdb redid the calling of the 5' RACE reads with MiXCR, one entry per CDR3 protein. The table lists approximately 850,000 distinct CDR3 sequences, approximately 48% of them singletons. The clonotype comes from a man aged 55-75 years in good health. Sequenced sample: blood. The chain joins TRBV27 to TRBJ1-2; tentatively, D is TRBD1 (5 bases). The CDR3 nucleotides read TGTGCCAGCAGTTTAGTTGGGAGGGGCTTGGAGATGGACGGAGCTTATGGCTACACCTTC. It translates to CASSLVGRGLEMDGAYGYTF.